The 24 T cell receptor beta chains listed next were all sequenced from one sample in a study of T cell responses to AZD1222 COVID-19 vaccine. Sequenced by immunoSEQ multiplex PCR; TCRdb stores in-frame clones only, minus some. The sample contains 20,000 to 30,000 clones, over 75% of which appear only once. Sequences were derived from peripheral blood, sampled 28 days after the second AZD1222 dose. The origin of the receptors is an adult who received the AZD1222 COVID-19 vaccine.

The chain links TRBV10-3 to TRBJ2-1; 7 bases fit TRBD1. CDR1 is ENHRY, CDR2 SYGVKD, per germline. V shed 6 bases and J 6 bases; nucleotides not matched to a gene: 2. The CDR3 length is 12 residues. This CDR3 is CAISWDSNEQFF. In DNA, the CDR3 is TGTGCCATCAGCTGGGACAGCAATGAGCAGTTCTTC.

V usage is TRBV19 and J usage is TRBJ1-4; D is ambiguous. The CDR3 sequence is 15 residues long. Germline lookup yields CDR1 LNHDA and CDR2 SQIVND (reference sequence). The V end lost 6 bases, the J end lost 4 bases, and 15 bases lay between the germline ends. For the CDR3, the DNA is TGTGCCAGTAGCACGCCCAAGGGTAGTAATGAAAAACTGTTTTTT. It translates to CASSTPKGSNEKLFF.

The CDR3 is CASSLGQPWDTIYF. CDR3 sequence (DNA): TGTGCCAGCAGTTTAGGACAGCCGTGGGACACCATATATTTT. The chain has TRBV28 and TRBJ1-3, with a tentative D call TRBD1 (6 bases). V lost 2 bases to trimming and J lost 8 bases, with 13 bases between them. This CDR3 is 14 amino acids long. Looked up from germline, CDR1 is MDHEN and CDR2 is SYDVKM.

The genes are TRBV7-3 and TRBJ2-2; 7 bases map to TRBD2. Germline loops: CDR1 SGHTA, CDR2 FQGTGA. The V segment lost 5 bases and the J segment 7 bases; nucleotides outside the gene matches: 13. The CDR3 length is 16 residues. The CDR3 spells CASSPRMGGVGGELFF. The CDR3 DNA follows: TGTGCCAGCAGCCCCCGCATGGGGGGGGTCGGCGGGGAGCTGTTTTTT.

This rearrangement joins TRBV27 to TRBJ2-2; D call uncertain. This CDR3 has 15 amino acids. Germline-derived CDR1 and CDR2 are MNHEY and SMNVEV (reference sequence). The V gene lost 6 bases and the J gene lost 3 bases, with 14 bases spanning the gap. This CDR3 is CASRGWVTDTGELFF. CDR3 in DNA: TGTGCCAGCAGGGGGTGGGTGACCGACACCGGGGAGCTGTTTTTT.

This clone turned up a few times. The chain recombines TRBV3-1 (or the pseudogene TRBV3-2) with TRBJ1-5; D not certain. Deletions cut 0 bases from V and 4 bases from J, with 7 bases between. Germline V CDR1 and CDR2: LGHDT, YNNKEL (reference sequence). The CDR3 totals 14 residues. CDR3 sequence: CASSQDPKNQPQHF. The CDR3 DNA reads as TGTGCCAGCAGCCAAGATCCGAAGAATCAGCCCCAGCATTTT.

The chain joins TRBV2 to TRBJ1-1, with a possible D match to TRBD1 (6 bases). CDR3 length equals 12 residues. Trimming pared 2 bases from V and 8 bases from J, leaving 9 bases between. Germline V gives CDR1 SNHLY, CDR2 FYNNEI. The CDR3 region has the DNA TGTGCCAGCAGTGAATTCGGGGGCGAAGCTTTCTTT. As protein: CASSEFGGEAFF.

The CDR3 loop is CASSEGQGADTQYF. In DNA, the CDR3 is TGTGCCAGCAGTGAAGGGCAGGGGGCAGATACGCAGTATTTT. This rearrangement joins TRBV6-1 to TRBJ2-3; 7 bases match TRBD1. Germline CDR1 reads MNHNS; CDR2 reads SASEGT. V shed 1 base and J 4 bases; nucleotides not matched to a gene: 2. This CDR3 has 14 amino acids.

J is TRBJ2-1 and V is TRBV6-6; D could derive from TRBD1 or TRBD2 (5 bases each). The CDR3 consists of 15 residues. Germline loops: CDR1 MNHNY, CDR2 SVGAGI (reference sequence). With 6 bases removed from V and 4 bases from J, the gap between germline ends came to 16 bases. The CDR3 DNA reads as TGTGCCAGCAGCTCCTCGGGGACCTCTTACAATGAGCAGTTCTTC. It specifies CASSSSGTSYNEQFF.

The rearrangement uses TRBV4-3 and TRBJ1-2; 9 bases agree with TRBD1. The junction had 10 bases not matched to a gene; V was cut back by 7 bases and J by 7 bases. The germline V gene has CDR1 LGHNA and CDR2 YSLEER. The CDR3 extends over 14 amino acids. CDR3 DNA sequence: TGCGCCAGCACGGGGACCACAGGGGGCGCTGGCTACACCTTC. Its protein is CASTGTTGGAGYTF.

This chain connects TRBV18 to TRBJ1-1; TRBD1 agrees at 8 bases. Germline CDR1 is KGHSH and CDR2 is LQKENI. The V and J ends lost 3 bases and 1 base, in that order; junction bases with no gene match: 7. The CDR3 consists of 16 residues. The CDR3 region is CASSPTMDRANTEAFF. The CDR3, as DNA: TGTGCCAGCTCACCTACGATGGACAGGGCGAACACTGAAGCTTTCTTT.

The genes are TRBV10-1 and TRBJ1-2, with D unresolved. The CDR3 consists of 13 residues. V lost 3 bases to trimming and J lost 8 bases, with 13 bases between them. In germline, CDR1 is WNHNN, CDR2 SYGVQD (reference sequence). The CDR3 coding sequence is TGCGCCAGCAGTGACCCCGGAATGGAGGGCTACACCTTC. As protein: CASSDPGMEGYTF.

The CDR3 here is CASSLGVEKLFF. CDR3 nucleotides: TGTGCCAGCAGTTTGGGGGTAGAAAAACTGTTTTTT. The V and J genes are TRBV12-3 or TRBV12-4 and TRBJ1-4; D is perhaps TRBD1 (5 bases). V shed 3 bases and J shed 8 bases, with 7 bases lying between them. The CDR3 totals 12 residues.

The V call is TRBV4-1, the J call TRBJ2-5; possibly TRBD2 for D (5 bases). The CDR3 totals 14 residues. V dropped 4 bases and J dropped 4 bases, with 13 bases sitting between them. CDR1 MGHRA and CDR2 YSYEKL come from the germline V gene. CDR3 in DNA: TGCGCCAGCAGCCCGGGGTCAATAAGAGAGACCCAGTACTTC. It translates to CASSPGSIRETQYF.

This chain connects TRBV20-1 to TRBJ2-1; D not certain. The germline gives CDR1 DFQATT, CDR2 SNEGSKA (reference sequence). The CDR3 sequence is 10 residues long. Trimming left V 6 bases short and J 5 bases short, with 5 bases between. CDR3 in amino acids: CSAGHNEQFF. CDR3 DNA: TGCAGTGCAGGGCACAATGAGCAGTTCTTC.

The gene calls are TRBV5-1 and TRBJ1-3; D is unclear. Germline V CDR1 and CDR2: SGHRS, YFSETQ. Trimming took 4 bases from V and 0 from J, leaving 11 bases between them. The CDR3 length is 15 residues. The chain's CDR3 is CASSRSMDSGNTIYF. CDR3 sequence (DNA): TGCGCCAGCAGCAGGAGCATGGACTCTGGAAACACCATATATTTT.

This clone was recorded once. This chain uses TRBV28 with TRBJ1-2, with D maybe TRBD1 (6 bases). V was cut by 6 bases and J by 0 bases, with 20 bases left in between. Germline V gene lookup returns CDR1 MDHEN and CDR2 SYDVKM. The CDR3 totals 17 residues. The CDR3 reads CASRAGGEDTSNYGYTF. The DNA of the CDR3 is TGTGCCAGCAGGGCTGGGGGCGAGGACACCTCTAACTATGGCTACACCTTC.

In its sample, this clone was seen a few times. This chain links TRBV5-1 with TRBJ1-1, with TRBD1 matching 7 bases. The J segment lost 1 base and the V segment lost 4 bases, leaving 4 bases of the junction unmatched. Per germline, CDR1 SGHRS and CDR2 YFSETQ. The CDR3 length is 14 residues. The CDR3 DNA sequence: TGCGCCAGCAGCCGAGGGGGCGCGAACACTGAAGCTTTCTTT. Its protein product is CASSRGGANTEAFF.

The chain combines TRBV6-2 or TRBV6-3 with TRBJ2-7; no firm D call. Trimming removed 4 bases at V and 0 bases at J, with 13 bases between. There are 15 residues in the CDR3. Germline loops: CDR1 MNHEY, CDR2 SVGEGT. CDR3 DNA: TGTGCCAGCAGTTTCCACTCAGCCCGCTCCTACGAGCAGTACTTC. This gives the protein CASSFHSARSYEQYF.

The CDR3 DNA reads TGTGCCAGCTCACCGTATGGGACAGGGAGCACTGAAGCTTTCTTT. Its protein product is CASSPYGTGSTEAFF. The chain uses TRBV18 and TRBJ1-1; 9 bases match TRBD1. V was pared by 3 bases and J by 4 bases, with 6 bases of the junction left unmatched. Germline CDR1 is KGHSH and CDR2 is LQKENI. The length of the CDR3 is 15 residues.

This chain links TRBV5-8 with TRBJ2-7, with D possibly being TRBD1 or TRBD2 (5 bases each). CDR3 length: 14 amino acids. Germline V gene lookup returns CDR1 SGHTS and CDR2 YDEGEE. V lost 0 bases and J lost 3, with 10 bases in between. The CDR3: CASSLGQGVYEQYF. CDR3 in DNA: TGTGCCAGCAGCTTGGGGCAGGGAGTCTACGAGCAGTACTTC.

The gene calls are TRBV18 and TRBJ2-2, with D perhaps TRBD1 (6 bases). CDR3 length: 14 residues. The V end was cut by 6 bases, the J end by 3 bases, with 11 bases between. Germline values: CDR1 KGHSH, CDR2 LQKENI. CDR3 sequence: CASSARQDTGELFF. The CDR3 nucleotides read TGTGCCAGCTCCGCCCGACAGGACACCGGGGAGCTGTTTTTT.

In DNA form, the CDR3 reads TGTGCCATCAGTGAAAAGGCATACGAGCAGTACTTC. Protein product: CAISEKAYEQYF. The genes are TRBV10-3 and TRBJ2-7, with D unresolved. Trimming took 3 bases from V and 4 from J, leaving 7 bases between them. CDR3 size: 12 residues. Germline lookup yields CDR1 ENHRY and CDR2 SYGVKD.

This clone was counted only a few times. CDR3 DNA sequence: TGTGCCAGCAGCTTCCGGACCGGGGAGCTGTTTTTT. It specifies CASSFRTGELFF. The chain carries TRBV7-9 and TRBJ2-2; D gene ambiguous. The CDR3 length is 12 residues. Looked up from germline, CDR1 is SEHNR and CDR2 is FQNEAQ (reference sequence). V was cut by 3 bases and J by 5 bases, with 4 bases left in between.